Only one count was recorded for the clone carrying this TCR beta chain. From germline, CDR1 is SGDLS and CDR2 YYNGEE. V dropped 3 bases and J dropped 5 bases, with 12 bases sitting between them. The CDR3 is 14 amino acids. This table comes from immunoSEQ multiplex PCR, and its TCRdb copy is limited to in-frame clones, with some not included. The sample lists tens of thousands of clones; about 85% were seen once. The sample is drawn from a study of OX40 agonist ivuxolimab in advanced cancers. Study at large: A partial response was reached by three patients: one with hepatocellular carcinoma and two with cutaneous melanoma.

The origin of this receptor is an adult with an advanced solid tumor such as melanoma, head and neck, liver or kidney cancer. The genes are TRBV9 and TRBJ2-1; D gene unclear. Here the sequenced sample was CD4+ or CD8+ T cells sorted from blood, taken in a trial of the OX40 agonist ivuxolimab. The CDR3 region is CASSGGPSNNEQFF. For the CDR3, the DNA is TGTGCCAGCAGCGGAGGACCCTCGAACAATGAGCAGTTCTTC.